The T cell receptor beta chain described here comes from a study of naive and memory T cell subsets. V shed 1 base, J shed 3 bases, and the junction held 7 bases outside the gene matches. The CDR3 is 16 residues long. Amplification of ligated cDNA took four PCR rounds with SP2 and nested alpha and beta constant primers. TCRdb recomputed calls from the 5' RACE reads with MiXCR, one row per CDR3 protein. The profile shows tens of thousands of distinct CDR3 sequences, more than 6% of them singletons. TCR cDNA received a 3' ligated oligonucleotide that carried a UMI. This clonotype was observed many times.

This clonotype was sampled from a female donor in good health. This rearrangement joins TRBV12-3 or TRBV12-4 to TRBJ2-3; 7 positions match TRBD1. CDR3 sequence (DNA): TGTGCCAGCAGTTTAGGGGCCGGACAGGAGACAGATACGCAGTATTTT. It is translated as CASSLGAGQETDTQYF.